This paragraph covers one T cell receptor beta chain sequence. This clone was observed once. Its cognate antigen has yet to be identified. No base quality values were provided; no much bigger clone lies one nucleotide off. This record belongs to a study of cytomegalovirus exposure and HLA in healthy donors (dated by TCRdb to 2015 to 2018). Background for the entire study: According to an earlier analysis of around 600 of the donors, about 179 million T cells yielded 100 million or so unique TCR beta sequences and approximately 300 Gb of sequence data. The study combined high-throughput TCR immunosequencing, statistical association of individual TCRs with disease status, and machine learning to predict cytomegalovirus infection status. Around 330 gigabases of sequencing data and 70 million to 100 million unique TCR sequences made up an early release that covered under 750 HLA-typed donors. The later analysis used no new phenotypic data to find candidate immune exposures, relying instead on TCR beta sequences and their occurrence across donors. Class I and class II HLA loci were covered by the typing at four-digit resolution. The study profiled the T cell repertoires of around 700 subjects by immunosequencing and related them to cytomegalovirus serostatus. Among roughly 370 genotyped donors of the cohort, an average of around 240,000 unique TCR beta nucleotide sequences were sequenced per donor, roughly a sixth of them non-productive. Typing coverage varied by locus: 629-630 donors for A, B, C, DRB1 and DQB1; approximately 560 for DQA1; about 590 for DPA1; 450 to 480 for DPB1. Roughly 5 DR-DQ haplotypes were treated as single units for association and clustering because of strong linkage in the cohort. The study was designed to test whether signatures of past pathogen exposure could be identified by cataloging public T cell receptors. Among the roughly 400 genotyped donors, about 83% belonged to the genetic ancestry cluster associated with self-reported Caucasian donors. Genome-wide SNP genotypes for about 55% of the 666 donors were used in a later genetic analysis, which treated that subset as a discovery cohort. An earlier analysis of about 620 of the donors applied high-throughput TCR beta sequencing to assess whether each TCR beta V gene segment acted as functional or pseudogenic. All discovery cohort repertoires had been generated on a single sequencing platform. Donor age, sex, ethnicity and CMV serostatus were compiled together with the repertoire data. In a later analysis, previously published TCR beta repertoires from 670 or so donors were re-analyzed and high-resolution HLA genotyping was added so that TCR occurrence patterns could be studied. Along with the approximately 600-subject first cohort, a separate validation cohort of around 120 different subjects was used. Broad study findings and their caveats: The presence/absence analyses assumed that sequencing depth was roughly uniform across donors, and that assumption may not be true. A later analysis found that most CMV-associated TCR beta chains appeared HLA-restricted, with HLA associations seemingly driven largely by CMV exposure. An earlier analysis of several hundred of the donors showed that most TCR beta V segments appeared in productive rearrangements either about 87% or about 30% of the time, which broadly matched IMGT annotations. A cluster of highly shared sequence variants was judged likely to represent a technical artifact of the sequencing pipeline. Immune exposure information for the cohort was limited to CMV serostatus. An association between a missense DCLRE1C variant and V-gene and J-gene trimming of TCR beta chains was found in a later genetic analysis and replicated in an independent cohort. It was suggested by the authors that the approach could potentially be generalized to other disease states and immunological phenotypes. In this cohort, only TCR beta chains were sequenced, and detectable features were limited by the absence of alpha or paired-chain data. A later analysis reported that several top co-occurrence clusters appeared linked to parvovirus B19, influenza, CMV and Epstein-Barr virus. The study gave a list of about 160 TCR beta chains associated with cytomegalovirus. Because HLA typing was missing for some donors at each locus, association tests included only the typed subset. In both the original and validation cohorts, the classifier was reported to diagnose cytomegalovirus status with high specificity and sensitivity. Most TCR sequences were observed very rarely across donors, whereas some public TCRs were present in many individuals. In a later genetic analysis, fewer N-insertions in productive TCRs were reported among donors in an Asian-associated ancestry cluster than the roughly 640-donor mean. In a later analysis, TCR association rates were found to vary across HLA loci, with the most associated TCRs seen for DRB1 alleles and the fewest for HLA-C alleles. Compared with equally common non-associated chains, HLA-associated TCR beta chains in a later analysis were more clonally expanded and had lower generation probabilities. At a false discovery rate of 0.05, a later analysis linked approximately 18,000 TCR beta sequences to specific HLA alleles. Linkage disequilibrium might explain the correlated functional status among segregating V segments, but an unknown experimental factor could not be excluded. Some IMGT-functional V segments, including TRBV6-2 and TRBV6-3, could not be told apart with the 87-base-pair reads, so those segments were excluded. A few of the identified cytomegalovirus-associated TCR beta chains were confirmed in vitro to be specific for cytomegalovirus antigens. Strong co-occurrence of HLA alleles, especially DR and DQ, made assigning TCR associations to individual alleles difficult. A further reported finding was that TCR beta sequences accurately predicted the HLA-A and HLA-B alleles for most subjects in the first cohort. Because counts were too low, seventeen rarely observed V segments, including chromosome 9 orphons, were left out of the earlier analysis of about 500 of the donors.

Libraries were prepared through the immunoSEQ multiplex PCR assay. For the multiplex PCR, a mixture combining 60 forward primers for TCR Vbeta segments and 13 reverse primers for TCR Jbeta segments was used. The CDR3 region of rearranged TCR beta genes was amplified from genomic DNA by a multiplex PCR assay. The amplified TCR beta libraries were sequenced on the Illumina HiSeq System as 87-base-pair reads. The original methods were these. In a later analysis, about 80 million unique TCR beta chains were counted across the 666 repertoires, and about 10 million of these chains were shared by at least two donors. Raw reads were error-corrected and collapsed into unique sequences by a nearest-neighbor algorithm in which closely related sequences were merged to remove PCR and sequencing errors. V, D and J gene segments were assigned by aligning CDR3 sequences to IMGT reference sequences. For a sequence to be retained, a match of at least six nucleotides to both a V gene segment and a J gene segment was required. A rearrangement was called productive if the CDR3 had no stop codons and remained in frame with V and J, and every other rearrangement was called non-productive. Following IMGT convention, CDR3 was defined as the stretch from the second conserved V-encoded cysteine up to the conserved J-encoded phenylalanine. The earlier analysis of about 570 of the donors excluded any sequence lacking an unambiguous match to a single V gene segment. An earlier analysis of over 450 of the donors classified V segments as functional when productive rearrangements were above 56.7% and as segregating when the standard deviation between donors was above 5%. A statistical classification framework was developed to diagnose cytomegalovirus status using the catalog of TCR beta chain sequences. In a later analysis, TCR nucleotide sequences were compared against IMGT/GENE-DB human TR gene sequences so that V and J genes could be assigned. The TCRdist pipeline was used in a later analysis to assign CDR3 sequences and most-parsimonious VDJ recombination scenarios. In a later analysis, each TCR beta chain was defined by its CDR3 amino acid sequence together with its V-gene family, and reads lacking a unique V-gene family were excluded. In a later analysis, 500 to 650 highly shared, low-generation-probability nucleotide sequences were removed to address suspected cross-contamination and a sequencing artifact. For each public chain, a later analysis derived a clonal expansion index from normalized ranks of inferred template counts within each repertoire. In a later analysis, generation probabilities were computed with a VDJ recombination model fitted to out-of-frame rearrangements, and the resulting probabilities were checked against IGoR. In a later analysis, TCR-TCR, TCR-HLA and TCR-CMV co-occurrence was scored with hypergeometric tests, and a repertoire-size bias correction was applied to TCR pairs. False discovery rates were estimated in a later analysis by permuting HLA or CMV assignments 20 times. In a later analysis, co-occurring TCRs were grouped using DBSCAN, and TCRdist sequence similarity was added for clustering within HLA-allele-positive subsets. Repertoires with fewer than 30,000 or more than 120,000 public chains were left out of co-occurrence clustering, as were about five repertoires with anomalous nucleotide sharing. The table comes from immuneACCESS by way of TCRdb, which keeps in-frame sequences with V and J called. Part of the clones is missing from these tables; in studies checked, under half for an unresolved V gene and the rest for unknown reasons. The DNA was the basis for D and trimming; V, J and clone size are from that table. For this sample the table gives about 130,000 clones, of which 74% were detected only once. The top ten hold approximately 6.4% of the sample.

From its cysteine to its phenylalanine, the CDR3 spans 15 amino acids. Just CDR3 DNA is preserved here, 45 bases in frame from base 1. In the germline V gene (reference sequence), CDR1 corresponds to LNHDA and CDR2 to SQIVND. V gives up 3 bases and J gives up 3 bases, and the segment between their germline ends measures 12 bases. In total, more than 500 healthy bone marrow donors made up the cohort. At the time of sampling, all cohort members were nominally healthy, though unrecorded immune exposures were likely present. The donor tested CMV seropositive and was one of the 289 seropositive cohort members. Each donor provided a peripheral blood sample, and peripheral blood mononuclear cells were used for TCR beta sequencing. Genomic DNA was extracted from the blood cell samples with the Qiagen DNeasy Blood Extraction Kit.

The sample consisted of PBMCs. In this chain, TRBV19 is recombined with TRBJ1-5; no D gene can be assigned with confidence. The sequence was collected from a woman between 45 and 60 years old in good health and CMV-seropositive. The bases read TGTGCCAGTAGTATTGGGCAGTTATTCAATCAGCCCCAGCATTTT. This sequence encodes CASSIGQLFNQPQHF.